Below, 18 T cell receptor beta chains from the same sample are listed, as sequenced in a study of blood T cell repertoires in COVID-19. Here immunoSEQ multiplex PCR was the method, and the copy in TCRdb shows in-frame clones only, minus some. The sample includes 100,000 to 150,000 clones, around 81% of them seen just once. The sample comprised peripheral blood. Every receptor here comes from a woman aged 45-65 years with acute or convalescent COVID-19.

The chain recombines TRBV5-4 with TRBJ1-6; TRBD1 might be the D (6 bases). The CDR3 has 15 amino acids. V lost 3 bases and J lost 8, with 15 bases in between. CDR1 is SGHNT, CDR2 YYREEE, per germline (reference sequence). The CDR3 loop reads CASSSGTGTDSPLHF. CDR3 DNA sequence: TGTGCCAGCAGCTCAGGAACAGGGACGGATTCACCCCTCCACTTT.

The chain uses TRBV19 and TRBJ2-7, with 11 bases that match TRBD2. CDR1 LNHDA and CDR2 SQIVND come from the germline V gene (reference sequence). This CDR3 has 16 amino acids. The junction had 6 bases not matched to a gene; V was cut back by 5 bases and J by 0 bases. The CDR3 here is CASSSKTSGASYEQYF. As DNA, the CDR3 is TGTGCCAGTAGTTCGAAGACTAGCGGGGCCTCCTACGAGCAGTACTTC.

This chain links TRBV10-1 with TRBJ1-1; 7 bases match TRBD1. Germline lookup yields CDR1 WNHNN and CDR2 SYGVQD (reference sequence). The CDR3 is 15 amino acids. The J segment lost 1 base and the V segment lost 4 bases, leaving 6 bases of the junction unmatched. The CDR3 is CASSARQGRNTEAFF. For the CDR3, the DNA is TGCGCCAGCAGTGCAAGACAGGGACGGAACACTGAAGCTTTCTTT.

The V gene is TRBV6-6, the J gene TRBJ2-3, with D maybe TRBD2 (5 bases). V was pared by 1 base and J by 8 bases, with 7 bases between. The CDR3 is 12 amino acids. From germline, CDR1 is MNHNY and CDR2 SVGAGI (reference sequence). CDR3 loop: CASSYLEGTQYF. CDR3 DNA: TGTGCCAGCAGTTACTTAGAGGGTACGCAGTATTTT.

This clone has a single count. This chain joins TRBV30 and TRBJ2-1, with TRBD1 matching over 12 bases. J gave up 8 bases and V 4 bases, and 21 bases lay outside the gene matches. This CDR3 is built from 19 residues. The germline V gene encodes CDR1 GTSNPN and CDR2 SVGIG (reference sequence). CDR3 amino acids: CAWTPPPGLGTGGFDEQFF. The CDR3 DNA is TGTGCCTGGACTCCCCCCCCAGGTTTGGGGACAGGGGGCTTCGATGAGCAGTTCTTC.

The rearrangement uses TRBV19 and TRBJ1-2; a weak D match, TRBD1 (5 bases). Trimming pared 5 bases from V and 4 bases from J, leaving 11 bases between. This CDR3 spans 13 amino acids. Germline CDR1 LNHDA, CDR2 SQIVND (reference sequence). The CDR3 loop is CASSSQGGYGYTF. CDR3 nucleotides: TGTGCCAGTAGTTCCCAGGGTGGCTATGGCTACACCTTC.

The rearrangement links TRBV2 to TRBJ2-7; TRBD1 is a possible D gene (6 bases). CDR1 SNHLY and CDR2 FYNNEI come from the germline V gene. The germline V and J ends were trimmed by 4 bases and 7 bases, with 17 bases remaining between them. The CDR3 extends over 14 amino acids. Here the CDR3 DNA reads TGTGCCAGCAGTGGGGGGACAACGGTGTCTGAGCAGTACTTC. Translating it yields CASSGGTTVSEQYF. Combining the CDR3 with reference TRBV2 and TRBJ2-7 gives the whole variable domain EPEVTQTPSHQVTQMGQEVILRCVPISNHLYFYWYRQILGQKVEFLVSFYNNEISEKSEIFDDQFSVERPDGSNFTLKIRSTKLEDSAMYFCASSGGTTVSEQYFGPGTRLTVT.

The chain recombines TRBV21-1 with TRBJ1-5. TRBV21-1 is termed a pseudogene. The CDR3 is 17 amino acids. The CDR3 DNA is TGTGCCAGCAGCAAAAGAGCCGTGCGGCTGAGCAATCAGCCCCAGCATTTT. Translated: CASSKRAVRLSNQPQHF.

This chain links TRBV28 with TRBJ2-7; D is perhaps TRBD2 (5 bases). Germline V gives CDR1 MDHEN, CDR2 SYDVKM. The CDR3 length is 13 residues. Trimming took 3 bases from V and 4 from J, leaving 10 bases between them. The CDR3 protein is CASSLGGPYEQYF. CDR3 nucleotides: TGTGCCAGCAGTTTGGGCGGGCCATACGAGCAGTACTTC.

The rearrangement links TRBV6-5 to TRBJ2-7, with D possibly TRBD2 on 6 matching bases. The V and J ends lost 2 bases and 4 bases respectively, with 12 bases between them. The CDR3 consists of 14 residues. Looked up from germline, CDR1 is MNHEY and CDR2 is SVGAGI. CDR3 in amino acids: CASSYNAGRYEQYF. DNA of the CDR3: TGTGCCAGCAGTTACAATGCAGGGAGGTACGAGCAGTACTTC.

The chain uses TRBV10-3 and TRBJ1-3; 8 bases agree with TRBD1. V was clipped by 2 bases and J by 4 bases; unmatched bases: 7. The CDR3 totals 16 residues. The V gene's germline CDR1 is ENHRY and CDR2 SYGVKD. The CDR3, as DNA: TGTGCCATCAGTGAGCAAGGACAGGGCGCGGGAAACACCATATATTTT. Amino acids: CAISEQGQGAGNTIYF.

The chain recombines TRBV6-5 with TRBJ1-1; TRBD1 is a possible D gene (5 bases). V shed 10 bases and J shed 1 base, with 13 bases lying between them. Germline V CDR1 and CDR2: MNHEY, SVGAGI. The CDR3 extends over 13 amino acids. In nucleotides, the CDR3 is TGTGCCATCTCCGACAGTGCGAACACTGAAGCTTTCTTT. This sequence encodes CAISDSANTEAFF.

The rearrangement links TRBV18 to TRBJ2-3; tentatively, D is TRBD2 (5 bases). Trimming pared 2 bases from V and 4 bases from J, leaving 10 bases between. Looked up from germline, CDR1 is KGHSH and CDR2 is LQKENI. The length of the CDR3 is 14 residues. The CDR3 protein is CASSPVVAPDTQYF. CDR3 coding DNA: TGTGCCAGCTCACCAGTGGTAGCGCCAGATACGCAGTATTTT.

The gene calls are TRBV7-6 and TRBJ1-2, with D possibly matching TRBD1 (5 bases). Germline values: CDR1 SGHVS, CDR2 FNYEAQ. The CDR3 totals 15 residues. Trimming shortened V by 2 bases and J by 8 bases, and 18 bases separated the two germline ends. The CDR3 loop reads CASSLKESLKGGYTF. CDR3 nucleotide sequence: TGTGCCAGCAGCTTAAAGGAAAGCCTTAAGGGGGGCTACACCTTC. Looking up the rest from reference TRBV7-6 and TRBJ1-2 gives the full variable domain: GAGVSQSPRYKVTKRGQDVALRCDPISGHVSLYWYRQALGQGPEFLTYFNYEAQQDKSGLPNDRFSAERPEGSISTLTIQRTEQRDSAMYRCASSLKESLKGGYTFGSGTRLTVV.

The V call is TRBV3-1 (or the pseudogene TRBV3-2), the J call TRBJ2-4; maybe TRBD1 (8 bases). Germline CDR1 and CDR2: LGHDT and YNNKEL (reference sequence). The CDR3 extends over 14 amino acids. Between the trimmed V and J ends, which lost 3 bases and 11 bases, there was a span of 17 bases. The CDR3, as DNA: TGTGCCAGCAGCCACCACACAGGGGGGGCTCTTCAGTACTTC. It translates to CASSHHTGGALQYF.

This clone turned up a few times. The V call is TRBV7-9, the J call TRBJ1-5; 8 positions agree with TRBD1. Trimming removed 1 base from V and 2 bases from J; junction bases left unmatched: 7. The CDR3 runs to 17 residues. Germline V lookup: CDR1 SEHNR, CDR2 FQNEAQ (reference sequence). The CDR3 region is CASSLGRAGGRNQPQHF. The CDR3 coding sequence is TGTGCCAGCAGCTTAGGTAGGGCAGGGGGCCGCAATCAGCCCCAGCATTTT.

Written as DNA, the CDR3 is TGCAGTGCTAGTCGCGCGGGGGCGAGCCTCTTTTCTTACCCGTTCTTC. Amino acid sequence: CSASRAGASLFSYPFF. V is TRBV20-1 and J is TRBJ2-1; a weak D match, TRBD2 (7 bases). Germline V CDR1 and CDR2: DFQATT, SNEGSKA (reference sequence). The germline V and J ends were trimmed by 3 bases and 15 bases, with 30 bases remaining between them. This CDR3 comprises 16 residues.

The chain couples TRBV13 to TRBJ2-2; the match to TRBD2 covers 10 bases. The CDR3 runs to 17 residues. J gave up 6 bases and V 4 bases, and 11 bases lay outside the gene matches. Germline V CDR1 and CDR2: PRHDT, FYEKMQ (reference sequence). DNA for the CDR3: TGTGCCAGCAGCTCAAGGACTAGCGGAATATGGTCCGGGGAGCTGTTTTTT. Translating gives CASSSRTSGIWSGELFF.